The sequence of this TCR beta chain was determined in a study of PD-1 blockade in classical Hodgkin lymphoma (dated by TCRdb to about 2020). Concerning the study at large: Nivolumab dosing was 3 mg/kg intravenously every 2 weeks, continuing until either disease progression or unacceptable toxicity. The study used TCR beta sequencing and CyTOF to define a peripheral blood immune signature of response to PD-1 blockade in classical Hodgkin lymphoma. The paper as a whole reports these results and caveats: The study was restricted to a single clinical trial cohort, and the causes of repertoire differences, possibly disease activity or prior therapy, were left undefined. Newly diagnosed patients were reported to have lower baseline TCR diversity than healthy donors, and relapsed/refractory patients were reported to have lower baseline TCR diversity still. Lower diversity was seen in patients whose nivolumab began less than 1 year after ASCT, and these patients were left out of later analyses so that immune reconstitution would not confound the results. A significant rise by C4D1 was seen in CD4+ but not CD8+ TCR diversity (p=0.0027 vs p=0.16), with the rise being most apparent in complete responders (p=0.02). Trial patients with a complete response had baseline diversity similar to that of newly diagnosed patients, while partial responders and progressors had significantly lower diversity.

In the case of this clone: It has no known antigen specificity. No quality values exist for individual bases; no much larger clone is one base distant.

The meaning of the sample's time point label: cycle 1 day 1 (C1D1), immediately before nivolumab initiation. Every trial patient had relapsed after autologous stem cell transplantation, and cohorts A, B and C differed in prior brentuximab vedotin exposure. The trial cohort comprised more than 55 patients with relapsed/refractory classical Hodgkin lymphoma whose best overall responses were complete response, partial response or progressive disease. Trial patients were treated with single-agent nivolumab in the multi-cohort phase II CheckMate 205 trial. An independent review committee assessed best overall response by applying the 2007 International Working Group response criteria. Trial PBMCs were collected just before the start of nivolumab (C1D1) and during therapy at cycle 2 day 1 and cycle 4 day 1. Peripheral blood was collected in 8 mL Vacutainer Cell Preparation Tubes, from which PBMCs were isolated by centrifugation and then cryopreserved.

The Qiagen DNeasy kit was used to extract genomic DNA from unsorted PBMCs and from the negatively selected CD4+ and CD8+ fractions. TCR beta CDR3 regions were subjected to amplification by immunoSEQ multiplex PCR with primers that anneal to V and J segments. A synthetic immune receptor repertoire was used to minimize amplification bias, and any residual bias was removed computationally once sequencing was done. The original pipeline was this. Repertoire diversity was quantified as the Shannon entropy index using custom Python scripts. Unsorted, CD4+ and CD8+ repertoires were examined separately, except in combined analyses, for which CD4+ and CD8+ sequences were merged in silico. Clonal expansion was defined as at least a 2-fold frequency increase after treatment relative to C1D1, with a pseudocount of 0.5 for undetected baseline clones. Singleton clones were defined as clones with 0 or 1 copy at C1D1, and non-singleton clones were defined as clones with 2 or more copies. Clones expanded in unsorted samples were labelled as CD4+, CD8+ or unknown by matching protein sequences in sorted samples from the same patient. Wilcoxon tests on paired samples were used to test changes in diversity from C1D1 to C4D1. TCRdb obtained this table from immuneACCESS and retained in-frame rearrangements with V and J assigned. These tables miss some clones; where compared with another copy, unresolved V genes account for less than half of the shortfall, and the remainder is unexplained. V and J calls and clone size come straight from that table; D and trimming were deduced from the DNA. The sample yields 41,000 or so clones; around three quarters were counted once. The ten largest clones take up approximately 20% of the sample.

CDR1 is given as MNHEY and CDR2 as SVGAGI, both from the germline V gene. Unmatched junction bases come to 6, with V trimmed by 2 bases and J by 8 bases. The CDR3 goes from the cysteine to the phenylalanine over 15 residues. The only DNA kept is the CDR3, 45 bases in frame from the first base. This material consisted of peripheral blood mononuclear cells (PBMCs), taken at baseline. The sequence derives from a human donor with classical Hodgkin lymphoma. The V and J segments used are TRBV6-5 and TRBJ1-2; TRBD1 lines up with 12 middle nucleotides. CDR3 sequence: CASSYQGQGARGYTF. In nucleotides, the sequence is TGTGCCAGCAGTTACCAGGGACAGGGGGCAAGGGGCTACACCTTC.